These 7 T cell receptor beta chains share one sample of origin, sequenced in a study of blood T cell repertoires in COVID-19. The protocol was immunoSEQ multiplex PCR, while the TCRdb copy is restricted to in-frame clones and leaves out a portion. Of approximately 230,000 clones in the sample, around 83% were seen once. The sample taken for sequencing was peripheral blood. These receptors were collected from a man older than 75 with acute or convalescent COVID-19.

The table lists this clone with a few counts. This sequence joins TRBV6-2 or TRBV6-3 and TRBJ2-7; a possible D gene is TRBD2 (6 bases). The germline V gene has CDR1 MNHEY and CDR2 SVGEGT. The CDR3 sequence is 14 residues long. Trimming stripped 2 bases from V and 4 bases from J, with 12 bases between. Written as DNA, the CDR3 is TGTGCCAGCAGTTACGGAGGGACGATTTACGAGCAGTACTTC. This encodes CASSYGGTIYEQYF.

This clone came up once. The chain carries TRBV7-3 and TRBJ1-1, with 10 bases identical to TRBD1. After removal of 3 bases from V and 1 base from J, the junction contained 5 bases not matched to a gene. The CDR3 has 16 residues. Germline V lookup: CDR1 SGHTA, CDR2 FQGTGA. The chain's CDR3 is CASSLTGGAGNTEAFF. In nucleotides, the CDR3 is TGTGCCAGCAGCTTGACAGGGGGCGCGGGGAACACTGAAGCTTTCTTT.

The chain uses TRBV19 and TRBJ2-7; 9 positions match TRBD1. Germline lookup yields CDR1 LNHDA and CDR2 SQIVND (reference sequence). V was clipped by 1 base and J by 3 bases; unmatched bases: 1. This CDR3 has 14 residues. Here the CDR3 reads CASSIGDRVYEQYF. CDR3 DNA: TGTGCCAGTAGTATAGGGGACAGGGTCTACGAGCAGTACTTC.

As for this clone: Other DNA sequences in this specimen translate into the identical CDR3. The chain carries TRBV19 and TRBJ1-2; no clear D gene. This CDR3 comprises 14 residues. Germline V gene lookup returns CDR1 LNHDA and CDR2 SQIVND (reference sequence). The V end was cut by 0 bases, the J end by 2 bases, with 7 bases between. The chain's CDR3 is CASSIEAGNYGYTF. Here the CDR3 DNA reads TGTGCCAGTAGTATAGAAGCGGGGAACTATGGCTACACCTTC.

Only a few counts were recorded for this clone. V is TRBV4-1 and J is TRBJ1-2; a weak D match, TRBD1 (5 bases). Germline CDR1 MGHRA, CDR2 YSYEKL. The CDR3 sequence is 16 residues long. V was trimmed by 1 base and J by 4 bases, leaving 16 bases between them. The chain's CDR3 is CASSQGGAGGTYGYTF. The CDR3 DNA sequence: TGCGCCAGCAGCCAAGGCGGGGCAGGAGGGACCTATGGCTACACCTTC.

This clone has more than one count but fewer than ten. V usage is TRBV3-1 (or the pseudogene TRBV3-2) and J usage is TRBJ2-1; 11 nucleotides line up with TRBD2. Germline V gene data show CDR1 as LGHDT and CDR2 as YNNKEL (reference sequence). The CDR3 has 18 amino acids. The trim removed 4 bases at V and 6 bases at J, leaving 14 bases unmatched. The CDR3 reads CASSLRRGTSGFRNEQFF. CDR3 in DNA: TGTGCCAGCAGCCTCAGGAGGGGGACTAGCGGCTTTCGCAATGAGCAGTTCTTC.

CDR3 nucleotides: TGTGCCAGCAGTGCAGGGTATGAGGACAATGAGCAGTTCTTC. Its protein is CASSAGYEDNEQFF. The chain links TRBV6-4 to TRBJ2-1; D may be TRBD1 (5 bases). Trimming left V 4 bases short and J 5 bases short, with 12 bases between. Germline-derived CDR1 and CDR2 are MRHNA and SNTAGT. The CDR3 consists of 14 residues.